This T cell receptor (beta chain) was retrieved from a study of blood T cell repertoires in COVID-19. Trimming took 5 bases from V and 7 from J; bases not matched to a gene: 16. This CDR3 has 17 residues. CDR1 and CDR2 (germline): SGHTA, FQGTGA. Libraries were prepared by immunoSEQ multiplex PCR; TCRdb keeps only in-frame clonotypes and omits some of them. The sample holds about 240,000 clones; 80% to 85% are singletons and the top ten take around an eighth. The sample taken for sequencing was peripheral blood. The receptor was isolated from a woman aged 55-69 years with active or convalescent COVID-19. The chain uses TRBV7-3 and TRBJ2-3, with TRBD1 matching over 9 bases. The CDR3 nucleotides are TGTGCCAGCAGCCCCCGGGTGGCGGACAGGGGTAGAAATACGCAGTATTTT. It translates to CASSPRVADRGRNTQYF.